This T cell receptor (beta chain) was sequenced in a study of cytomegalovirus exposure and HLA in healthy donors. This clone was recorded once. Antigen specificity is unknown. Study-wide points: Roughly even sequencing depth across donors was the assumption behind the presence/absence analyses. An analysis that came later showed most CMV-associated TCR beta chains appearing HLA-restricted. Available immune exposure information was restricted to CMV serostatus only.

Germline CDR1 MNHNS, CDR2 SASEGT. The V gene end was trimmed by 10 bases and the J gene end by 5 bases; junction bases not matched to a gene: 10. This CDR3 region has 14 residues. The PCR employed 60 Vbeta primers together with 13 Jbeta primers. This table comes from immunoSEQ multiplex PCR, and its TCRdb copy is limited to in-frame clones, with some not included. The sample contains 150,000 to 200,000 clones, about 75% of which appear only once. The TCR comes from a male donor in good health and CMV-seronegative. The sequenced sample was PBMCs. The chain joins TRBV6-1 to TRBJ2-2, with 7 bases aligning to TRBD1. The DNA for the CDR3 is TGTGCCATCCTTTCCGGGACAGAAACCGGGGAGCTGTTTTTT. Translated: CAILSGTETGELFF.